This TCR beta chain was recorded in a study of cytomegalovirus exposure and HLA in healthy donors. The study, taken as a whole, reports: For TCR beta chains, V- and J-gene trimming was later linked to a missense DCLRE1C variant. Later analysis identified several of the most significant clusters that appeared linked to common viral pathogens. What TCR beta sequences reportedly achieved was accurate prediction of HLA-A and HLA-B alleles in most subjects.

Turning to this clone: The antigen is not known.

PCR involved 60 Vbeta and 13 Jbeta primers. Sequencing used immunoSEQ multiplex PCR; TCRdb keeps in-frame clones, though not all of them. This sample has 150,000 to 200,000 clones, with more than 65% found just once. This CDR3 contains 15 residues. Germline V CDR1 and CDR2: MNHEY, SMNVEV (reference sequence). V dropped 5 bases and J dropped 7; count of bases not matched to a gene: 11. Input material: PBMCs. This rearrangement joins TRBV27 to TRBJ1-5; 7 nucleotides line up with TRBD1. This clonotype was sampled from a man aged 50-60 years in good health and CMV-seropositive. This CDR3 reads CASSPTSSGGQPQHF. The CDR3 nucleotides read TGTGCCAGCAGTCCCACCAGCTCAGGGGGGCAGCCCCAGCATTTT.